Listed below are T cell receptor beta chains from one sample, sequenced in a study of shared clonotypes between healthy human individuals. Only in-frame clones appear in the TCRdb table, and some are missing; sequencing was by immunoSEQ multiplex PCR. This table has about 2,200,000 clones, just over 90% appearing once. Sequencing input: naive CD8+ T cells from PBMCs. The receptors stem from a man between 18 and 29 years old in good health. Some clones in this sample may be carry-over from other donors' samples. Both conserved end residues are part of each CDR3. The D gene is left open where the match is weak. Some rows have no size entry. The others give once, few or many, or a class for an expanded clone.

J: TRBJ1-6; V: TRBV28; D: -; size: -; DNA: TGTGCCAGCAGGACACGGGCCTCACCCCTCCACTTT; CDR3: CASRTRASPLHF
J: TRBJ2-1; V: TRBV27; D: -; size: -; DNA: TGTGCCAGCAGTACTCTAAGGACAGGGCGGGGGTCCGTCAATGAGCAGTTCTTC; CDR3: CASSTLRTGRGSVNEQFF
J: TRBJ1-1; V: TRBV27; D: TRBD1; size: -; DNA: TGTGCCAGCAGCCCGGACAGGGGTACTGAAGCTTTCTTT; CDR3: CASSPDRGTEAFF
J: TRBJ2-7; V: TRBV9; D: -; size: -; DNA: TGTGCCAGCAGCGGACGACTAGGCTACGAGCAGTACTTC; CDR3: CASSGRLGYEQYF
J: TRBJ2-5; V: TRBV15; D: -; size: -; DNA: TGTGCTTCGAAGAATAGCGCTTCTCAAGAGACCCAGTACTTC; CDR3: CASKNSASQETQYF
J: TRBJ2-1; V: TRBV27; D: TRBD1; size: once; DNA: TGTGCCAGCAGTTTAGACAGGGCCTACAATGAGCAGTTCTTC; CDR3: CASSLDRAYNEQFF
J: TRBJ2-3; V: TRBV5-1; D: -; size: -; DNA: TGCGCCAGCAGCAGCCGGTTTGATACGCAGTATTTT; CDR3: CASSSRFDTQYF
J: TRBJ2-1; V: TRBV27; D: -; size: -; DNA: TGTGCCAGCAGCGGGACGACCCTTTCGAAGCAGTTCTTC; CDR3: CASSGTTLSKQFF
J: TRBJ2-3; V: TRBV5-1; D: TRBD1; size: -; DNA: TGCGCCAGCAGCCCGGACAGGGACACAGATACGCAGTATTTT; CDR3: CASSPDRDTDTQYF
J: TRBJ1-2; V: TRBV5-4; D: -; size: -; DNA: TGTGCCAGCAGCCTGACCGCCGGGAACTATGGCTACACCTTC; CDR3: CASSLTAGNYGYTF
J: TRBJ2-3; V: TRBV4-1; D: -; size: -; DNA: TGCGCCAGCAGCCAGGGTAGCCCAGATACGCAGTATTTT; CDR3: CASSQGSPDTQYF
J: TRBJ2-7; V: TRBV15; D: TRBD1; size: once; DNA: TGTGCCACCAGCAGCGCCGGGACAGGGAATAACTACGAGCAGTACTTC; CDR3: CATSSAGTGNNYEQYF
J: TRBJ2-7; V: TRBV7-9; D: -; size: -; DNA: TGTGCCAGCAGCGGACAGCGGGACTCCTACGAGCAGTACTTC; CDR3: CASSGQRDSYEQYF
J: TRBJ2-3; V: TRBV5-1; D: -; size: -; DNA: TGCGCCAGCACCCCCGGGGCAGGGGCTAGCACAGATACGCAGTATTTT; CDR3: CASTPGAGASTDTQYF
J: TRBJ1-2; V: TRBV7-2; D: -; size: few; DNA: TGTGCCAGCAGCTTTAAGGGGGGCTATGGCTACACCTTC; CDR3: CASSFKGGYGYTF
J: TRBJ1-1; V: TRBV9; D: TRBD1; size: -; DNA: TGTGCCAGCAGCGTAACGGGCCGGGACAGGGGGTCGGGCACTGAAGCTTTCTTT; CDR3: CASSVTGRDRGSGTEAFF
J: TRBJ2-1; V: TRBV19; D: -; size: -; DNA: TGTGCCAGTAGTATTGGGCAGGGGGGGAATGAGCAGTTCTTC; CDR3: CASSIGQGGNEQFF
J: TRBJ2-7; V: TRBV7-8; D: -; size: -; DNA: TGTGCCAGCAGCCCCTCAAGTTACGAGCAGTACTTC; CDR3: CASSPSSYEQYF
J: TRBJ2-7; V: TRBV5-6; D: -; size: -; DNA: TGTGCCAGCAGCTTACTAATGAGGTACGAGCAGTACTTC; CDR3: CASSLLMRYEQYF
J: TRBJ2-1; V: TRBV6-5; D: -; size: -; DNA: TGTGCCAGCAGTTATATTGGTACCGGGGATGAGCAGTTCTTC; CDR3: CASSYIGTGDEQFF
J: TRBJ1-1; V: TRBV5-6; D: -; size: few; DNA: TGTGCCAGCAGTCTGGGGGGGCAAACTTTCTTT; CDR3: CASSLGGQTFF
J: TRBJ1-1; V: TRBV13; D: -; size: -; DNA: TGTGCCAGCAGCCTCCTCAGGACGGAGGGCCCTATGAACACTGAAGCTTTCTTT; CDR3: CASSLLRTEGPMNTEAFF
J: TRBJ1-1; V: TRBV9; D: TRBD1; size: few; DNA: TGTGCCAGCAGCCCTGGGACAGGGTTAACTTTCTTT; CDR3: CASSPGTGLTFF
J: TRBJ1-1; V: TRBV9; D: -; size: -; DNA: TGTGCCAGCAGCGTCAACACCGTAACAGGGAACACTGAAGCTTTCTTT; CDR3: CASSVNTVTGNTEAFF
J: TRBJ2-3; V: TRBV7-2; D: -; size: -; DNA: TGTGCCAGCAGCTTGTCCCTCCGGCTAGATACGCAGTATTTT; CDR3: CASSLSLRLDTQYF
J: TRBJ2-7; V: TRBV4-1; D: TRBD1; size: -; DNA: TGCGCCAGCAGCCTGACCAGGGGGACAGGGACTACCCCGTACACTTACGAGCAGTACTTC; CDR3: CASSLTRGTGTTPYTYEQYF
J: TRBJ2-7; V: TRBV28; D: -; size: once; DNA: TGTGCCAGCAGGGAGAGGGGGGACTACGAGCAGTACTTC; CDR3: CASRERGDYEQYF
J: TRBJ2-1; V: TRBV7-8; D: -; size: -; DNA: TGTGCCAGCAGCTTAGACCTTAGCGGCAATGAGCAGTTCTTC; CDR3: CASSLDLSGNEQFF
J: TRBJ2-7; V: TRBV10-3; D: TRBD2; size: -; DNA: TGTGCCATCAGCCAGACCGGGACTAGCGGGAAGCACGAGCAGTACTTC; CDR3: CAISQTGTSGKHEQYF
J: TRBJ1-2; V: TRBV27; D: -; size: -; DNA: TGTGCCAGCAGTTTATCGTACGGGTCGGATGGCTACACCTTC; CDR3: CASSLSYGSDGYTF
J: TRBJ2-1; V: TRBV11-3; D: TRBD2; size: -; DNA: TGTGCCAGCAGCTTAAAGGGGGAGGTAGCGGGAGCCAATGAGCAGTTCTTC; CDR3: CASSLKGEVAGANEQFF
J: TRBJ1-1; V: TRBV19; D: TRBD1; size: -; DNA: TGTGCCAGTAGTAGCGTGCGAGAGGGGGCCGGTAGGGCTGAAGCTTTCTTT; CDR3: CASSSVREGAGRAEAFF
J: TRBJ2-4; V: TRBV19; D: -; size: -; DNA: TGTGCCAGTAGTATAGGGCCAGGGATTGACATTCAGTACTTC; CDR3: CASSIGPGIDIQYF
J: TRBJ2-7; V: TRBV19; D: -; size: -; DNA: TGTGCCAGTAGTAGGGACGGCTACGAGCAGTACTTC; CDR3: CASSRDGYEQYF
J: TRBJ2-7; V: TRBV27; D: -; size: -; DNA: TGTGCCAGCAGCCGCATGGGGGCTCTCGGCTCCTACGAGCAGTACTTC; CDR3: CASSRMGALGSYEQYF
J: TRBJ2-7; V: TRBV30; D: TRBD1; size: -; DNA: TGTGCCTGGAGCGTCTCAGGGGGCTATTACGAGCAGTACTTC; CDR3: CAWSVSGGYYEQYF
J: TRBJ2-1; V: TRBV27; D: -; size: -; DNA: TGTGCCAGCAGGGTCGGGAGTACGGGCGACAATGAGCAGTTCTTC; CDR3: CASRVGSTGDNEQFF
J: TRBJ2-7; V: TRBV28; D: -; size: -; DNA: TGTGCCAGCAGTTTCGGGGCCGAGCAGTACTTC; CDR3: CASSFGAEQYF
J: TRBJ2-1; V: TRBV5-1; D: -; size: -; DNA: TGCGCCAGCAGCTTAACCCCCCGTGAGCAGTTCTTC; CDR3: CASSLTPREQFF
J: TRBJ1-2; V: TRBV4-1; D: -; size: -; DNA: TGCGCCAGCACCACCTCCACAGGGTTCGCTGGTGGCTACACCTTC; CDR3: CASTTSTGFAGGYTF
J: TRBJ2-1; V: TRBV7-3; D: -; size: -; DNA: TGTGCCAGCAGCTTAACGACCGGGGCTAGCTCCTACAATGAGCAGTTCTTC; CDR3: CASSLTTGASSYNEQFF
J: TRBJ1-5; V: TRBV7-9; D: -; size: -; DNA: TGTGCCAGCAGCAACGACCGGGGTTCGGGCAATCAGCCCCAGCATTTT; CDR3: CASSNDRGSGNQPQHF
J: TRBJ1-1; V: TRBV4-1; D: -; size: -; DNA: TGCGCCAGCAGCCAAGATTCCTATCCAGGTTTGGACACTGAAGCTTTCTTT; CDR3: CASSQDSYPGLDTEAFF
J: TRBJ2-5; V: TRBV7-6; D: TRBD2; size: -; DNA: TGTGCCAGCAGCTTAGGGAGACCGGGACTAGCGGGAGCAATCCAAGAGACCCAGTACTTC; CDR3: CASSLGRPGLAGAIQETQYF
J: TRBJ2-3; V: TRBV6-5; D: -; size: -; DNA: TGTGCCAGCAGTCCCCGCGTGGGCAGCACAGATACGCAGTATTTT; CDR3: CASSPRVGSTDTQYF
J: TRBJ2-1; V: TRBV4-2; D: -; size: -; DNA: TGTGCCAGCAGCCAAGGTGGTGAGCAGTTCTTC; CDR3: CASSQGGEQFF
J: TRBJ2-3; V: TRBV5-6; D: TRBD2; size: -; DNA: TGTGCCAGCAGCTTTGATCCACGGGAGGGAGCAGATACGCAGTATTTT; CDR3: CASSFDPREGADTQYF
J: TRBJ1-2; V: TRBV4-1; D: TRBD1; size: -; DNA: TGCGCCAGCGCCGCCTCCCGGACAGGGGGCACCTCCTATGGCTACACCTTC; CDR3: CASAASRTGGTSYGYTF
J: TRBJ1-5; V: TRBV27; D: -; size: -; DNA: TGTGCCAGCAGCACAGCGTCCAATCAGCCCCAGCATTTT; CDR3: CASSTASNQPQHF
J: TRBJ1-2; V: TRBV6-5; D: -; size: -; DNA: TGTGCCAGCAGTTACAGCAGGCCTGCTAACTATGGCTACACCTTC; CDR3: CASSYSRPANYGYTF
J: TRBJ1-4; V: TRBV5-1; D: TRBD1; size: -; DNA: TGCGCCAGCAGCTCCCGGGACAGCTCCCTGCTGACTAATGAAAAACTGTTTTTT; CDR3: CASSSRDSSLLTNEKLFF
J: TRBJ2-3; V: TRBV28; D: TRBD2; size: once; DNA: TGTGCCAGCAGTTTTAGTGTAGAAGCGGGAGGGCCCACAGATACGCAGTATTTT; CDR3: CASSFSVEAGGPTDTQYF
J: TRBJ2-1; V: TRBV19; D: -; size: -; DNA: TGTGCCAGTAGTCAACCGACTAGTAATGTCAATGAGCAGTTCTTC; CDR3: CASSQPTSNVNEQFF
J: TRBJ2-7; V: TRBV27; D: TRBD2; size: few; DNA: TGTGCCAGCAAGAGAGGACTAGCGGACTCCTACGAGCAGTACTTC; CDR3: CASKRGLADSYEQYF